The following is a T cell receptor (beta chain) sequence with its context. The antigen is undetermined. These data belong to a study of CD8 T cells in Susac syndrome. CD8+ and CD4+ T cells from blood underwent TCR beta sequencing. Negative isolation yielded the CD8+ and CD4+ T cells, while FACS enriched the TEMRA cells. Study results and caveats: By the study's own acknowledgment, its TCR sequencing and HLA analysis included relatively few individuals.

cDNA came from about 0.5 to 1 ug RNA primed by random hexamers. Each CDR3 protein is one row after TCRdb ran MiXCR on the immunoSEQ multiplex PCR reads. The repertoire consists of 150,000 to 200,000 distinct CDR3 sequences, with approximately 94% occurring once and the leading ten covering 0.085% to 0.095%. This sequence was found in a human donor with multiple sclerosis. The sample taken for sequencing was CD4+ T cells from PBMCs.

CDR3 residues: CSATGVGAMNTEAFF. The CDR3 DNA is TGCAGTGCTACGGGGGTCGGGGCTATGAACACTGAAGCTTTCTTT. This chain links TRBV20-1 with TRBJ1-1; D might be TRBD1 (5 bases). The CDR3 has 15 amino acids. Trimming took off 4 bases at V and 0 bases at J, with 15 bases between the two ends. CDR1 and CDR2 from the germline V gene are DFQATT and SNEGSKA (reference sequence).